What follows describes a single TCR beta chain. V was cut by 6 bases and J by 2 bases, with 9 bases left in between. Per germline, CDR1 LNHNV and CDR2 YYDKDF (reference sequence). This CDR3 has 13 residues. This entry is derived from a study of T cell responses to AZD1222 COVID-19 vaccine. Only in-frame clones appear in the TCRdb table, and some are missing; sequencing was by immunoSEQ multiplex PCR. Of roughly 54,000 clones in the sample, 89% were seen once. This sequence was found in an adult who received the AZD1222 COVID-19 vaccine. The V and J genes are TRBV15 and TRBJ2-3; perhaps TRBD2 as D (6 bases). Sequencing used peripheral blood, obtained 28 days after the second AZD1222 dose. This chain's CDR3 is CATSGGNTDTQYF. CDR3 sequence (DNA): TGTGCCACCAGTGGCGGGAACACAGATACGCAGTATTTT.